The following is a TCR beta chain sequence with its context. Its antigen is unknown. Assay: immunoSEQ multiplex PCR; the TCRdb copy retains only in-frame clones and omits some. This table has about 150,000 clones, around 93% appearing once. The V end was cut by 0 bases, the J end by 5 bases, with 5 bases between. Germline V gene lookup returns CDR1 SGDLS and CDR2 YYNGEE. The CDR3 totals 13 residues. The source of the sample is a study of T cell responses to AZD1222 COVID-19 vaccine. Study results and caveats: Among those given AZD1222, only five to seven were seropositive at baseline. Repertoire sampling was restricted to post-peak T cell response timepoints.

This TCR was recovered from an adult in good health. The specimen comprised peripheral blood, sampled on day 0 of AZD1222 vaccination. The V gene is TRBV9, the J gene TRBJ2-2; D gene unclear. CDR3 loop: CASSVVGTGELFF. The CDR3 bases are TGTGCCAGCAGCGTAGTCGGGACCGGGGAGCTGTTTTTT.